This TCR beta chain was captured in a study of T cell clones after liver transplantation (dated by TCRdb to the late 2010s). For the study in its entirety: The samples were obtained from ITN030ST, a randomized trial that attempted immunosuppression withdrawal within 2 years after liver transplantation. Blood samples were collected pre-transplant, pre-randomization before withdrawal, and post-randomization after either full withdrawal or failed withdrawal. The study cohort included 8 liver transplant recipients, of whom 3 were classified as tolerant and 5 as non-tolerant. Tolerance was defined as complete withdrawal of immunosuppression for at least one year without a rise in liver enzymes beyond twice the upper limit of normal. Subjects received no induction therapy and standard immunosuppression until randomization at 12-24 months post-transplant. Donor-reactive T cell clones were identified by TCRbeta sequencing after a pre-transplant mixed lymphocyte reaction and then tracked in post-transplant blood. Of the eight recipients, a few were HCV-positive, while the remaining recipients had been transplanted for non-autoimmune, non-viral indications. As an antigen-independent comparator for the donor-reactive sequences, third party-reactive TCRbeta sequences from pre-transplant MLRs were identified as well. Study-level results and caveats: When repertoire turnover was taken into account, detection of donor-reactive sequences was significantly reduced in 7 of 8 subjects for CD4 and in 8 of 8 subjects for CD8. The conclusions were considered preliminary, being limited by small, heterogeneous patient numbers and non-standardized post-transplant time points. Donor-reactive sequences declined more than third party-reactive ones, suggesting partial antigen-specific deletion unrelated to withdrawal success. Because no allograft tissue specimens were available, donor-reactive T cells may have migrated into the graft instead of being deleted. In a couple of subjects, low numbers of available donor cells limited the measurable donor-reactive repertoire. Circulating donor-reactive CD4 TCRbeta sequences fell significantly post-transplant in 5 of 8 subjects, irrespective of tolerance or HCV status.

In the case of this clone: The clone's antigen remains unknown. It has no much larger one-base neighbor in the sample; base qualities were not kept.

Thawed unstimulated PBMCs were stained for CD3, CD4 and CD8 and FACS-sorted into CD3+CD4+ and CD3+CD8+ populations. All 8 studied subjects were randomized to immunosuppression withdrawal. The Qiagen DNeasy Blood and Tissue Kit was used for genomic DNA isolation. High-throughput TCRbeta CDR3 sequencing of frozen genomic DNA was performed by immunoSEQ, including PCR amplification, mapping, bias correction and internal controls. In the paper's pipeline: Productive rearrangements were kept, and unique TCRbeta sequences were defined by CDR3 nucleotide sequence plus V and J gene. Donor-reactive sequences required at least 5-fold expansion in CFSE-low cells versus unstimulated pre-transplant cells and at least 0.01% frequency. To ensure at least 90% detection power, minimum frequency thresholds were set for each subject based on that subject's lowest-template unstimulated sample. Repertoire turnover was measured by Jensen-Shannon divergence between the top 1000 TCRbeta sequences post- and pre-transplant. Changes in detection of donor-reactive sequences were tested with two-sided Fisher's exact tests. The immuneACCESS repertoire file appears here via TCRdb, limited to in-frame rearrangements. These files lack a portion of the clones; in checked studies, under half of the deficit traces to unresolved V genes, and the cause of the others is not known. D and trimming come from the DNA, and the V and J calls and clone size come from that table. The sample table contains 95,000 to 130,000 clones; only one count was recorded for about nine tenths of them. The ten largest clones add up to approximately 0.84% of the sample.

V drops 0 bases and J drops 1 base, leaving 25 bases in between. The cysteine opens and the phenylalanine closes a CDR3 of 20 amino acids. The DNA shown is the 60-base CDR3, in frame from base 1. Sequences MGHRA (CDR1) and YSYEKL (CDR2) are obtained from the germline V gene. The sequence came from a human patient who received a liver transplant. Some T cells present after a transplant may be cells of the graft donor. Sequenced material: CD4+ T cells from blood, taken 12 months after liver transplant. The chain was built from TRBV4-1 and TRBJ2-7, with the D gene uncertain. The nucleotide sequence is TGCGCCAGCAGCCAAGATCAACGGCGGTTTGGAGCCTTCATTTCCTACGAGCAGTACTTC. Its protein is CASSQDQRRFGAFISYEQYF.